One sample yielded the 25 T cell receptor beta chains listed below, sequenced in a study of blood T cells in healthy people across ages. Through a sample-barcoded 5' primer and a J-beta primer mix, a second PCR was run for about 6 to 11 cycles. TCRdb called the 5' RACE reads again in MiXCR, with one record for every CDR3 protein. The sample contains 760,000 or so distinct CDR3 sequences, 25% of which appear only once. The same sample was also used in a study of T cells of mothers and their children.

The sample taken for sequencing was blood. Receptors originate from a boy aged 5-17 years in good health.

This clonotype was recorded a few times. The V call is TRBV7-6, the J call TRBJ2-5; the D call may be TRBD1 or TRBD2 (5 bases each). The V end was cut by 5 bases, the J end by 3 bases, with 25 bases between. The CDR3 is 18 amino acids. Per the germline V gene, CDR1 is SGHVS and CDR2 is FNYEAQ. In DNA, the CDR3 is TGTGCCAGCAGCGCAAGAATGGTTGTAGAGGGGCCTAAAGAGACCCAGTACTTC. The encoded protein is CASSARMVVEGPKETQYF.

This clonotype has only a few counts. This chain links TRBV15 with TRBJ2-3; D unclear. V lost 0 bases and J lost 4, with 5 bases in between. CDR1 and CDR2 (germline): LNHNV, YYDKDF (reference sequence). This CDR3 contains 13 residues. This chain's CDR3 is CATSRENADTQYF. CDR3 sequence (DNA): TGTGCCACCAGCAGAGAAAATGCAGATACGCAGTATTTT.

The genes are TRBV7-2 and TRBJ2-3; unclear D gene. This CDR3 is built from 14 residues. Trimming took 5 bases from V and 5 from J, leaving 14 bases between them. In germline, CDR1 is SGHTA, CDR2 FQGNSA. The CDR3 region is CASSLPGLIDTQYF. The CDR3 DNA follows: TGTGCCAGCAGCCTACCCGGGCTCATAGATACGCAGTATTTT.

This clonotype has a handful of counts. The V and J genes are TRBV29-1 and TRBJ2-5; the match to TRBD2 covers 10 bases. The J call may be in error: the DNA end matches TRBJ2-1 better. This CDR3 comprises 14 residues. Germline lookup yields CDR1 SQVTM and CDR2 ANQGSEA. The CDR3 is CSVERLAGASEQFF. CDR3 nucleotide sequence: TGCAGCGTTGAGCGGCTAGCGGGAGCGAGTGAGCAGTTCTTC.

This chain joins TRBV29-1 and TRBJ1-2, with D unresolved. This CDR3 contains 11 residues. The germline V gene encodes CDR1 SQVTM and CDR2 ANQGSEA. V was clipped by 4 bases and J by 8 bases, with 11 bases between them. DNA for the CDR3: TGCAGCGTTGGGGGTGATGGGGGCTACACCTTC. This encodes CSVGGDGGYTF. The full variable domain, in which reference TRBV29-1 and TRBJ1-2 provide the parts outside the CDR3, is SAVISQKPSRDICQRGTSLTIQCQVDSQVTMMFWYRQQPGQSLTLIATANQGSEATYESGFVIDKFPISRPNLTFSTLTVSNMSPEDSSIYLCSVGGDGGYTFGSGTRLTVV.

This clonotype turned up a few times. The chain uses TRBV3-1 and TRBJ2-2; D call uncertain. The CDR3 is 13 residues long. The germline gives CDR1 LGHDT, CDR2 YNNKEL (reference sequence). Trimming removed 4 bases from V and 4 bases from J, with 7 bases in between. This CDR3 is CASSLPLTGELFF. CDR3 sequence (DNA): TGTGCCAGCAGCCTTCCTCTCACCGGGGAGCTGTTTTTT. The full variable domain, its missing parts supplied by reference TRBV3-1 and TRBJ2-2, is DTAVSQTPKYLVTQMGNDKSIKCEQNLGHDTMYWYKQDSKKFLKIMFSYNNKELIINETVPNRFSPKSPDKAHLNLHINSLELGDSAVYFCASSLPLTGELFFGEGSRLTVL.

This sequence joins TRBV4-3 and TRBJ1-2; no definite D call. The CDR3 covers 14 residues. V gave up 4 bases and J gave up 4 bases, with 13 bases separating them. Per germline, CDR1 LGHNA and CDR2 YSLEER. CDR3 nucleotide sequence: TGCGCCAGCAGCCCTTCACATGGCGGCTATGGCTACACCTTC. Protein product: CASSPSHGGYGYTF.

This clonotype has a handful of counts. The chain joins TRBV7-2 to TRBJ2-5, with unresolved D. The DNA end is more similar to TRBJ2-7, so the J call may be wrong. The CDR3 spans 18 residues. Germline V CDR1 and CDR2: SGHTA, FQGNSA. The CDR3 loop reads CASSFPSPPLRVAYEQYF. CDR3 bases: TGTGCCAGCAGCTTCCCCAGTCCCCCCCTCCGGGTCGCCTACGAGCAGTACTTC.

This clonotype appeared many times. V and J are TRBV20-1 and TRBJ2-7; D might be TRBD1 (5 bases). Per the germline V gene, CDR1 is DFQATT and CDR2 is SNEGSKA (reference sequence). The CDR3 contains 12 residues. V was pared by 0 bases and J by 3 bases, with 6 bases between. CDR3 region: CSARDQGYEQYF. DNA for the CDR3: TGCAGTGCTAGAGATCAGGGCTACGAGCAGTACTTC.

The gene calls are TRBV6-5 and TRBJ2-1; 10 bases are shared with TRBD2. CDR1 MNHEY and CDR2 SVGAGI come from the germline V gene. V lost 4 bases and J lost 5; bases outside the gene matches: 5. CDR3 length equals 15 residues. The CDR3 DNA reads TGTGCCAGCAGTTGGATCAGCGGGGGGGACAATGAGCAGTTCTTC. Its protein product is CASSWISGGDNEQFF.

This clonotype was picked up many times. The chain is built from TRBV4-1 and TRBJ2-5; D call uncertain. Matching the DNA end better, TRBJ2-7 makes the J call doubtful. CDR1 MGHRA and CDR2 YSYEKL come from the germline V gene. This CDR3 has 14 residues. CDR3 in amino acids: CASSQGGLSYEQYF. The CDR3 nucleotides are TGCGCCAGCAGCCAAGGCGGTTTATCCTACGAGCAGTACTTC.

A few counts support this clonotype. The chain carries TRBV5-1 and TRBJ2-7; TRBD2 might be the D (5 bases). V was pared by 0 bases and J by 0 bases, with 10 bases between. CDR1 is SGHRS, CDR2 YFSETQ, per germline. The CDR3 totals 15 residues. The CDR3 loop reads CASSLDAEGSYEQYF. CDR3 DNA: TGCGCCAGCAGCTTGGATGCCGAGGGCTCCTACGAGCAGTACTTC.

This clonotype was picked up a small number of times. The chain is built from TRBV25-1 and TRBJ1-4; unclear D gene. Trimming left V 0 bases short and J 3 bases short, with 11 bases between. CDR3 size: 16 residues. The V gene's germline CDR1 is MGHDK and CDR2 SYGVNS. CDR3 residues: CASSEYRDGPNEKLFF. CDR3 nucleotide sequence: TGTGCCAGCAGTGAATATAGAGACGGGCCTAATGAAAAACTGTTTTTT.

This clonotype was recorded at least ten times. The genes are TRBV12-3 or TRBV12-4 and TRBJ1-5; no firm D call. V lost 6 bases and J 2 bases, leaving 11 bases between the germline ends. There are 14 residues in the CDR3. CDR3 in DNA: TGTGCCAGCAGCACCTCGGGCGGCAATCAGCCCCAGCATTTT. This translates into CASSTSGGNQPQHF.

The CDR3 nucleotides read TGTGCCAGCAGATATATAGGCTACACCTTC. This encodes CASRYIGYTF. V gene TRBV7-2 combines with J gene TRBJ1-2; unclear D gene. The germline V gene encodes CDR1 SGHTA and CDR2 FQGNSA. The CDR3 loop spans 10 amino acids. Trimming cost V 6 bases and J 8 bases, with 7 bases left between them.

This clonotype was detected many times. The chain joins TRBV7-2 to TRBJ2-3; D not resolved. Trimming removed 7 bases from V and 10 bases from J, with 18 bases in between. From germline, CDR1 is SGHTA and CDR2 FQGNSA. This CDR3 is 13 amino acids long. CDR3 DNA: TGTGCCAGCATCCCCGGCCCTGAAAGGGCGCAGTATTTT. Its protein is CASIPGPERAQYF. The variable domain in full, completed from reference TRBV7-2 and TRBJ2-3, reads GAGVSQSPSNKVTEKGKDVELRCDPISGHTALYWYRQSLGQGLEFLIYFQGNSAPDKSGLPSDRFSAERTGGSVSTLTIQRTQQEDSAVYLCASIPGPERAQYFGPGTRLTVL.

The chain combines TRBV19 with TRBJ1-4; D gene unclear. The CDR3 totals 15 residues. V lost 2 bases, J lost 3 bases, and 10 bases lay in between. Germline assignment: CDR1 LNHDA and CDR2 SQIVND (reference sequence). The CDR3 nucleotides are TGTGCCAGTAGTATAAATGGGGAACCTAATGAAAAACTGTTTTTT. Its translation: CASSINGEPNEKLFF.

The chain has TRBV6-1 and TRBJ2-5, with 8 bases matching TRBD2. The J call may be mistaken, given a closer DNA end match to TRBJ2-7. The CDR3 contains 15 residues. The germline gives CDR1 MNHNS, CDR2 SASEGT. DNA of the CDR3: TGTGCCAGCAGTAACCGACTAGCGCGGTCCAACGAGCAGTACTTC. Residues: CASSNRLARSNEQYF.

The chain joins TRBV29-1 to TRBJ2-1, with TRBD2 identical over 11 bases. The CDR3 totals 15 residues. After removal of 6 bases from V and 9 bases from J, the junction contained 13 bases not matched to a gene. Germline CDR1 reads SQVTM; CDR2 reads ANQGSEA. This CDR3 is CSVVAGGVSFGEQFF. The DNA of the CDR3 is TGCAGCGTCGTAGCGGGAGGGGTCTCTTTCGGTGAGCAGTTCTTC.

V and J are TRBV4-2 and TRBJ2-7, with D possibly being TRBD1 (6 bases). The CDR3 runs to 15 residues. Germline CDR1 and CDR2: LGHNA and YNFKEQ. V lost 1 base and J lost 2, with 12 bases in between. CDR3 DNA sequence: TGTGCCAGCAGCCAAGGGGACACCTCGACCTACGAGCAGTACTTC. This sequence encodes CASSQGDTSTYEQYF.

This clonotype was counted between two and nine times. This chain uses TRBV7-8 with TRBJ2-1, with 8 nucleotides matching TRBD1. CDR3 length equals 18 residues. Germline assignment: CDR1 SGHVS and CDR2 FQNEAQ. The V segment lost 5 bases and the J segment 7 bases; nucleotides outside the gene matches: 19. The CDR3 region is CASSPKVRGQGAENEQFF. The CDR3 DNA reads TGTGCCAGCAGCCCAAAGGTTAGAGGACAGGGAGCCGAAAATGAGCAGTTCTTC.

CDR3 coding DNA: TGTGCCAGCAGTTGGCCCGCTGGACAGGGCGACTATGGCTACACCTTC. The encoded protein is CASSWPAGQGDYGYTF. The chain couples TRBV6-2 or TRBV6-3 to TRBJ1-2; TRBD1 aligns across 8 bases. The germline V gene encodes CDR1 MNHEY and CDR2 SVGEGT. CDR3 size: 16 residues. The junction had 10 bases not matched to a gene; V was cut back by 4 bases and J by 3 bases.

This chain's CDR3 is CASSVRQGRNTGELFF. CDR3 coding DNA: TGTGCCAGCAGTGTCCGACAGGGGCGTAACACCGGGGAGCTGTTTTTT. The chain carries TRBV6-1 and TRBJ2-2; TRBD1 matches at 8 bases. Per the germline V gene, CDR1 is MNHNS and CDR2 is SASEGT. The CDR3 loop spans 16 amino acids. Trimming at V came to 4 bases and at J to 2 bases, leaving 6 bases not matched to a gene.

V and J are TRBV20-1 and TRBJ2-1; 8 bases match TRBD2. The CDR3 runs 15 residues. Germline assignment: CDR1 DFQATT and CDR2 SNEGSKA (reference sequence). V lost 3 bases and J lost 6; bases outside the gene matches: 10. The CDR3 here is CSASSGNYPFNEQFF. The CDR3 coding sequence is TGCAGTGCTAGTAGCGGGAACTATCCGTTCAATGAGCAGTTCTTC.

J is TRBJ2-3 and V is TRBV11-3; D uncertain. This CDR3 region has 14 residues. V lost 5 bases, J lost 1 base, and 10 bases lay in between. The germline gives CDR1 SGHNT, CDR2 YENEEA. CDR3: CASSVWNRTDTQYF. Written as DNA, the CDR3 is TGTGCCAGCAGCGTCTGGAACCGCACAGATACGCAGTATTTT.